Sequencing of this T cell receptor beta chain was carried out in a study of shared clonotypes between healthy human individuals. Notes on the study in general: Naive subsets, compared against memory subsets, generally had larger estimated richness values.

CD45RO-negative cells were positively selected for CCR7, leaving out terminally differentiated effector memory CD45RA+ cells. Of note for this clone: Its antigen is not identified.

Genomic DNA of every subset was divided equally among multiple immunoSEQ plates. TCRdb keeps only in-frame clones here, not all; method: immunoSEQ multiplex PCR. Of under 600,000 clones in the sample, 95% to 98% were seen once. This CDR3 is built from 14 residues. V was clipped by 5 bases and J by 2 bases; unmatched bases: 3. Germline-derived CDR1 and CDR2 are MGHDK and SYGVNS. Sequenced input: naive CD8+ T cells sorted from blood. The origin of this receptor is a man in his thirties or forties in good health. The chain is built from TRBV25-1 and TRBJ2-7; TRBD2 agrees at 10 bases. The DNA for the CDR3 is TGTGCCAGCAGTATTACTAGCGGGACCTACGAGCAGTACTTC. Its translation is CASSITSGTYEQYF.